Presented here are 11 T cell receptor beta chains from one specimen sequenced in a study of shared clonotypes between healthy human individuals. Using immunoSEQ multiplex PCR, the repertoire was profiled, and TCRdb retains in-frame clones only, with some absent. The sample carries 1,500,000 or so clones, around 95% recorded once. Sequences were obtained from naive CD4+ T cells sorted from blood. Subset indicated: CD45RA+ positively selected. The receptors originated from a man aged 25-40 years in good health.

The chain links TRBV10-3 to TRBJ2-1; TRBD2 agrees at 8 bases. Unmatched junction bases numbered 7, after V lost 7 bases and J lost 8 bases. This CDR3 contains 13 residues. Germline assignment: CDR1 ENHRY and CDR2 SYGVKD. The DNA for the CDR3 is TGTGCCATCATGCGGACTAGCACTGATGAGCAGTTCTTC. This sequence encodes CAIMRTSTDEQFF.

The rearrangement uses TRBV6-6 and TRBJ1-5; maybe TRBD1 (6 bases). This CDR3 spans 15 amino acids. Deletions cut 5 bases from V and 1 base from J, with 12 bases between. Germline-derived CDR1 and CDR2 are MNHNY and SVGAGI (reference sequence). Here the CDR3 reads CASSLSQGSNQPQHF. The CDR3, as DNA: TGTGCCAGCAGTCTTTCACAGGGAAGCAATCAGCCCCAGCATTTT.

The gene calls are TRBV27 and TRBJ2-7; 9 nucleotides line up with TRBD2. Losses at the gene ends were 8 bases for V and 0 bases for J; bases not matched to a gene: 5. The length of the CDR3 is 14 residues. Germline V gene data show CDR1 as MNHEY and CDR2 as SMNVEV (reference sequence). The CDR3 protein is CASRFSGSSYEQYF. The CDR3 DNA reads TGTGCCAGCCGCTTTAGCGGGAGCTCCTACGAGCAGTACTTC.

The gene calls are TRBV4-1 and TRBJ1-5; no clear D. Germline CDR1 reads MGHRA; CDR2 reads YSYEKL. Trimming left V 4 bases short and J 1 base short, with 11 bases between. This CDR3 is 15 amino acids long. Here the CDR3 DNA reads TGCGCCAGCAGCCCTCGGGCAAACAGCAATCAGCCCCAGCATTTT. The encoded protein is CASSPRANSNQPQHF.

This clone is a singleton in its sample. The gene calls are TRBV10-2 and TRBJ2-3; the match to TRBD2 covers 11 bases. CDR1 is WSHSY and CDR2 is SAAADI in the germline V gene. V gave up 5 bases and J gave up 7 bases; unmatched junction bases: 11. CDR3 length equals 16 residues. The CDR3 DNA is TGCGCCAGCAGTAGGGGAACTAGCGGGAGTATTTATACGCAGTATTTT. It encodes CASSRGTSGSIYTQYF.

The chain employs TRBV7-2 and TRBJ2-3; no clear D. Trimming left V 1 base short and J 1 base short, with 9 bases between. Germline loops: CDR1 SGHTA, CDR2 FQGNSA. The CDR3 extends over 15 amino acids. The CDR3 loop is CASSLVLSGTDTQYF. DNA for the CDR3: TGTGCCAGCAGCTTAGTTTTATCAGGCACAGATACGCAGTATTTT.

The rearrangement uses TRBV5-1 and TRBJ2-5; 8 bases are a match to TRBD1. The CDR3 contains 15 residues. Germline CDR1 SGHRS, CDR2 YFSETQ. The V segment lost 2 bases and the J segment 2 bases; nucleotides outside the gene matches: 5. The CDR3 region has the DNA TGCGCCAGCAGCTTACGAGACAGGGGACAAGAGACCCAGTACTTC. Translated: CASSLRDRGQETQYF. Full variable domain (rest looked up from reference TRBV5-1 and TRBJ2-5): KAGVTQTPRYLIKTRGQQVTLSCSPISGHRSVSWYQQTPGQGLQFLFEYFSETQRNKGNFPGRFSGRQFSNSRSEMNVSTLELGDSALYLCASSLRDRGQETQYFGPGTRLLVL.

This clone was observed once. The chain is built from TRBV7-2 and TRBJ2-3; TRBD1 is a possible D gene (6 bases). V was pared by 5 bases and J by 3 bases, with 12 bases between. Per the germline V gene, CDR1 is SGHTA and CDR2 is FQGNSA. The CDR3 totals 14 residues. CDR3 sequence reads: CASSRSTGTDTQYF. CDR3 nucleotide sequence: TGTGCCAGCAGCCGTTCGACAGGAACAGATACGCAGTATTTT. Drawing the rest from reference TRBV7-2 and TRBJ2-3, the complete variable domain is GAGVSQSPSNKVTEKGKDVELRCDPISGHTALYWYRQSLGQGLEFLIYFQGNSAPDKSGLPSDRFSAERTGGSVSTLTIQRTQQEDSAVYLCASSRSTGTDTQYFGPGTRLTVL.

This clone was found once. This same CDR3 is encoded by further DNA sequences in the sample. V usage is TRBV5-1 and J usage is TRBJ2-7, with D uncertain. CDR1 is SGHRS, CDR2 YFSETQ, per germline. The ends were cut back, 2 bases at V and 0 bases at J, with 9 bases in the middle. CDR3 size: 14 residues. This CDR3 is CASSLSVSSYEQYF. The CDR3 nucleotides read TGCGCCAGCAGCTTATCAGTTTCCTCCTACGAGCAGTACTTC.

CDR3 sequence: CASSLGQLGMGQPQHF. The CDR3, as DNA: TGTGCCAGCAGCTTGGGGCAGTTGGGTATGGGGCAGCCCCAGCATTTT. The chain recombines TRBV5-8 with TRBJ1-5; D gene uncertain. Germline CDR1 SGHTS, CDR2 YDEGEE. CDR3 length: 16 amino acids. V was shortened by 0 bases and J by 7 bases, with 17 bases between the two germline ends.

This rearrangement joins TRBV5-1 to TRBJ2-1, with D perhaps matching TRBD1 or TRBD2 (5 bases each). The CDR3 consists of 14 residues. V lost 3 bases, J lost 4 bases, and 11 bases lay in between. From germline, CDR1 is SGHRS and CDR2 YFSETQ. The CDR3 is CASSSRDPYNEQFF. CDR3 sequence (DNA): TGCGCCAGCAGCTCCCGGGACCCTTACAATGAGCAGTTCTTC.